This entry lists 5 T cell receptor beta chains sequenced from one sample in a study of cytomegalovirus exposure and HLA in healthy donors. This PCR relied on a set of 60 Vbeta primers and 13 Jbeta primers. Generated by immunoSEQ multiplex PCR, the TCRdb table keeps only in-frame clones and is missing some. The data contain approximately 190,000 clones, 65% to 85% of them singletons. Sample: PBMCs. Every receptor here comes from a boy between 2 and 10 years old in good health and CMV-seronegative.

The CDR3 DNA is TGTGCCAGCAGCTTACTAGCGGGGGTCAATGAGCAGTTCTTC. The encoded protein is CASSLLAGVNEQFF. The chain uses TRBV7-2 and TRBJ2-1, with 10 nucleotides matching TRBD2. This CDR3 is 14 amino acids long. V lost 2 bases to trimming and J lost 6 bases; unmatched junction nucleotides: 1. CDR1 and CDR2 (germline): SGHTA, FQGNSA.

This sequence joins TRBV6-5 and TRBJ2-7, with 8 bases that match TRBD1. This CDR3 spans 15 amino acids. J lost 3 bases, V lost 6 bases, and 10 bases had no gene match. Germline CDR1 reads MNHEY; CDR2 reads SVGAGI. CDR3 DNA: TGTGCCAGCAGACACTCTACAGGGGGGAACTACGAGCAGTACTTC. It is translated as CASRHSTGGNYEQYF.

This chain uses TRBV18 with TRBJ1-1; 9 nucleotides agree with TRBD1. The V and J ends lost 5 bases and 0 bases, in that order; junction bases with no gene match: 4. The germline gives CDR1 KGHSH, CDR2 LQKENI. The CDR3 extends over 15 amino acids. The DNA for the CDR3 is TGTGCCAGCTCAATTAGGACAGGGGTGAACACTGAAGCTTTCTTT. Translation gives CASSIRTGVNTEAFF. Based on the CDR3 plus reference TRBV18 and TRBJ1-1, the full variable domain is NAGVMQNPRHLVRRRGQEARLRCSPMKGHSHVYWYRQLPEEGLKFMVYLQKENIIDESGMPKERFSAEFPKEGPSILRIQQVVRGDSAAYFCASSIRTGVNTEAFFGQGTRLTVV.

For this clone: Relative to the germline gene, one junction end is altered; a read error may explain this. V gene TRBV5-6 combines with J gene TRBJ1-2; D not certain. Germline CDR1 is SGHDT and CDR2 is YYEEEE. This CDR3 comprises 14 residues. CDR3 bases: TGTGCCAGCAGCTTGGAAGGAATGCACTATGGCTACGCCTTC. This gives the protein CASSLEGMHYGYAF.

The chain employs TRBV13 and TRBJ1-2; 10 bases are a match to TRBD1. J gave up 4 bases and V 4 bases, and 6 bases lay outside the gene matches. Germline values: CDR1 PRHDT, CDR2 FYEKMQ (reference sequence). The CDR3 runs 15 residues. This chain's CDR3 is CASSSGTGATYGYTF. As DNA, the CDR3 is TGTGCCAGCAGCTCAGGGACAGGGGCAACCTATGGCTACACCTTC.